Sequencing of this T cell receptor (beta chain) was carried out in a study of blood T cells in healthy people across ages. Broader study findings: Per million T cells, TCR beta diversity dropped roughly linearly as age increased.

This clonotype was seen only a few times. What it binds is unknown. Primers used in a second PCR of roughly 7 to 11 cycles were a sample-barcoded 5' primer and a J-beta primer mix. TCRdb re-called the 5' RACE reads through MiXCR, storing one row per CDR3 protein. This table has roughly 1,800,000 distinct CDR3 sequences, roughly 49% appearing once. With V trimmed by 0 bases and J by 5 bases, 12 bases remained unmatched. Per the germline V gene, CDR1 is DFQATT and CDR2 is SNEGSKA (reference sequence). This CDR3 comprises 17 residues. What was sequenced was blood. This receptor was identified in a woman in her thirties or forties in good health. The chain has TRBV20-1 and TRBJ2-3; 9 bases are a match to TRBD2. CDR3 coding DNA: TGCAGTGCTAGAGATCCTGGCGGGGGGGCTATCAGAGATACGCAGTATTTT. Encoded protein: CSARDPGGGAIRDTQYF.